One and the same sample provided the 3 T cell receptor beta chains below, sequenced in a study of blood T cell repertoires in COVID-19. Data came from immunoSEQ multiplex PCR; TCRdb stores just in-frame clones and leaves some out. This table holds about 120,000 clones, 70% to 80% found once. The sequencing input was peripheral blood. The receptor source for this set is a woman aged 80 or over with acute or convalescent COVID-19.

The chain is built from TRBV18 and TRBJ2-3; 8 bases map to TRBD2. J was trimmed by 0 bases and V by 7 bases; bases with no gene match: 6. The CDR3 runs 15 residues. CDR1 is KGHSH and CDR2 is LQKENI in the germline V gene. The chain's CDR3 is CASLTLAASTDTQYF. The DNA of the CDR3 is TGTGCCAGCTTAACACTAGCGGCTAGCACAGATACGCAGTATTTT.

The chain recombines TRBV4-3 with TRBJ2-1; 13 positions match TRBD2. The CDR3 contains 15 residues. The V gene's germline CDR1 is LGHNA and CDR2 YSLEER. The V segment lost 4 bases and the J segment 6 bases; nucleotides outside the gene matches: 3. CDR3 loop: CASSPGTSGVNEQFF. In DNA form, the CDR3 reads TGCGCCAGCAGCCCCGGGACTAGCGGGGTCAATGAGCAGTTCTTC.

The genes are TRBV5-1 and TRBJ1-1; tentatively, D is TRBD1 (5 bases). The CDR3 runs 15 residues. From germline, CDR1 is SGHRS and CDR2 YFSETQ. Between the trimmed V and J ends, which lost 3 bases and 1 base, there was a span of 13 bases. The CDR3 nucleotides are TGCGCCAGCAGCTCCTTGGGGGGTACGAACACTGAAGCTTTCTTT. It codes for CASSSLGGTNTEAFF.